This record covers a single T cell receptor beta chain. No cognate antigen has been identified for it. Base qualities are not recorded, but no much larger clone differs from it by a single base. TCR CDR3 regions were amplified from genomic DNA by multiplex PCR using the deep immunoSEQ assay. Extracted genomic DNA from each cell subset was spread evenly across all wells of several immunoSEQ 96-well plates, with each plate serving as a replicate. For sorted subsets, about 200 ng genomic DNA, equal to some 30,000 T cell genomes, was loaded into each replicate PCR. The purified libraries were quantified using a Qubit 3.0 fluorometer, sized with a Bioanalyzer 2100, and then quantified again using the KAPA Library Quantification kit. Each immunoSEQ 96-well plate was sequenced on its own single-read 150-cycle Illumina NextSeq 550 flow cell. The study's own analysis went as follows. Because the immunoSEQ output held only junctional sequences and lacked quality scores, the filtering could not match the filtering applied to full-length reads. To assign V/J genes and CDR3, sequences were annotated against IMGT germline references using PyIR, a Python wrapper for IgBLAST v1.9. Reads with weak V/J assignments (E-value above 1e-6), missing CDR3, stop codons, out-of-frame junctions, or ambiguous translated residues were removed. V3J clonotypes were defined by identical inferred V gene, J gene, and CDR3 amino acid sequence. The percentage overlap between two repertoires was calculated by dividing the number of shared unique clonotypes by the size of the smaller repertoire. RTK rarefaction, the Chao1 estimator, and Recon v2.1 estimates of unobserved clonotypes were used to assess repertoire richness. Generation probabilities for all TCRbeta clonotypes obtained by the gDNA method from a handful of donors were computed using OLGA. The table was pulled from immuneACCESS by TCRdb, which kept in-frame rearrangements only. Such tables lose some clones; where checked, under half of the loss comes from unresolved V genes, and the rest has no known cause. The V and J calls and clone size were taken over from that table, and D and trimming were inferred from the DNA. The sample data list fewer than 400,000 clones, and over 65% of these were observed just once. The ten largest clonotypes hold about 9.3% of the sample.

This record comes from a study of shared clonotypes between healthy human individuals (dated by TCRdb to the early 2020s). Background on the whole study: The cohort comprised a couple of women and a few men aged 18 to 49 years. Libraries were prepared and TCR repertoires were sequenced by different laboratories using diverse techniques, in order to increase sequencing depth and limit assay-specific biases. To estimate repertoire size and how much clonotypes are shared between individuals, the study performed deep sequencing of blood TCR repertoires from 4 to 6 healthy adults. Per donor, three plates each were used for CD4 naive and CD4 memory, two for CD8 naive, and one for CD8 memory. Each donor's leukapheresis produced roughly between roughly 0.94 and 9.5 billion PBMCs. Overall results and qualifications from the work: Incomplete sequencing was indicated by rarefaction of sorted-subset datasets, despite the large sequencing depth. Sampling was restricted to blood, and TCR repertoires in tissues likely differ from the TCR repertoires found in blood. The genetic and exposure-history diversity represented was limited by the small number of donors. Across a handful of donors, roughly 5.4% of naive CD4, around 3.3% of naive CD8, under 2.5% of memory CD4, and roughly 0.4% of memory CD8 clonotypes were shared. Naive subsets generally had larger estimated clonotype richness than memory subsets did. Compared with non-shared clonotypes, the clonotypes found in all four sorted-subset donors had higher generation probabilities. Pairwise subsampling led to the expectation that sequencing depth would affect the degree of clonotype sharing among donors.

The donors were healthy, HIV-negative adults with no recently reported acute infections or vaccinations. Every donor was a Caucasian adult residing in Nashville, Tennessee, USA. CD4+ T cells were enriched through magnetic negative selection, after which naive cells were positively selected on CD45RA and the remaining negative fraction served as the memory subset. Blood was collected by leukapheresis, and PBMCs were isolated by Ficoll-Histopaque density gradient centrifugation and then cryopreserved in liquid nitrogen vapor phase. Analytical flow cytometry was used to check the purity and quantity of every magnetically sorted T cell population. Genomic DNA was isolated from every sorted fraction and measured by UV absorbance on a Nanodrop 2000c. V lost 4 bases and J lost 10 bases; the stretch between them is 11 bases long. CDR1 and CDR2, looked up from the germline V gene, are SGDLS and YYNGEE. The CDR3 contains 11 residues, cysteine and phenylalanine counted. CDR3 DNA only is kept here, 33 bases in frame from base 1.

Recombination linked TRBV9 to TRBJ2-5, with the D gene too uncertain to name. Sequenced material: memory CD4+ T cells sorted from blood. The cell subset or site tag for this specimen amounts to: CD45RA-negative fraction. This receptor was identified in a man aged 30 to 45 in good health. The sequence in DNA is TGTGCCAGCAGCCGTCGTCCTCTCCAGTACTTC. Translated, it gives CASSRRPLQYF.